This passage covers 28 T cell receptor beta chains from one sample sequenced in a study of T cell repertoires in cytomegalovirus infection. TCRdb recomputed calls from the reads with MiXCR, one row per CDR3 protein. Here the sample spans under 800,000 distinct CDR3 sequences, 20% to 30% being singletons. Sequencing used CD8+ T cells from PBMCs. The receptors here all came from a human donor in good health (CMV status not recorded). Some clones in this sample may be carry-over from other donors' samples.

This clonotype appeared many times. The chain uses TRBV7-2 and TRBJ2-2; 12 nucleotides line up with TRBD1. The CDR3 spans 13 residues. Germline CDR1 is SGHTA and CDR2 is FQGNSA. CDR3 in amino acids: CATGQGAAGELFF. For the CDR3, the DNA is TGTGCAACGGGACAGGGGGCCGCCGGGGAGCTGTTTTTT.

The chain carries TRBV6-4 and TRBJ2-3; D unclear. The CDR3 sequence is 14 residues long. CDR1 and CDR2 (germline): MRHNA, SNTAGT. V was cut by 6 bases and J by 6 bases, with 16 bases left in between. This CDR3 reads CASSVDLMEDTQYF. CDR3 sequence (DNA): TGTGCCAGCAGCGTAGACCTCATGGAGGATACGCAGTATTTT.

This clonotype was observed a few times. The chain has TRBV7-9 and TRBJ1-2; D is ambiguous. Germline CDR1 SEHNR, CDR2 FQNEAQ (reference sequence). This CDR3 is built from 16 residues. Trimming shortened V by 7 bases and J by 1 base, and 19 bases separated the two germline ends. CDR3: CASNPAPGYNNYGYTF. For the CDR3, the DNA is TGTGCCAGCAATCCGGCTCCTGGATACAATAACTATGGCTACACCTTC.

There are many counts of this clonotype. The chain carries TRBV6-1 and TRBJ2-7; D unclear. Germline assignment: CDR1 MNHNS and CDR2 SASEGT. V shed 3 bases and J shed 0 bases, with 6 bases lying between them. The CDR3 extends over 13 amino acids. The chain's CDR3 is CASSEFNSYEQYV. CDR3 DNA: TGTGCCAGCAGTGAGTTTAACTCCTACGAGCAGTACGTC.

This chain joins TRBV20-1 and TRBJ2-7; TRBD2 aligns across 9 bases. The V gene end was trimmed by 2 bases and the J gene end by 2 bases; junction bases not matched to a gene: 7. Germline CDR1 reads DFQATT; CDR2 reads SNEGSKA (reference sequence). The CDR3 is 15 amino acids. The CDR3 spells CSARPAGGLTYEQYF. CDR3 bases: TGCAGTGCTAGACCAGCGGGGGGCCTCACCTACGAGCAGTACTTC.

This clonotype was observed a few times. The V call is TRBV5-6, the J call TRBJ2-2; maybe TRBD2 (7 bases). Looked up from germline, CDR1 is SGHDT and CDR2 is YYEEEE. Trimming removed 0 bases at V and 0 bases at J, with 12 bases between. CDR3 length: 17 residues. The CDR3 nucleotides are TGTGCCAGCAGCTTGGAGGGCGGGGGCACGAACACCGGGGAGCTGTTTTTT. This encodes CASSLEGGGTNTGELFF.

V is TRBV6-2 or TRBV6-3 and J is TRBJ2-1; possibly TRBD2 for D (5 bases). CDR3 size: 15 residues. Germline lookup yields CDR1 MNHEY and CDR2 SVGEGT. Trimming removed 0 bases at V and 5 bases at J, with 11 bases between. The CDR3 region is CASSYSFGLHNEQFF. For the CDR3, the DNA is TGTGCCAGCAGTTACTCCTTTGGACTCCACAATGAGCAGTTCTTC.

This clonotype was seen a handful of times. The CDR3 DNA sequence: TGTGCCAGCAGTTTAGGTCTGAAGACCCAGTACTTC. Its protein product is CASSLGLKTQYF. This chain uses TRBV12-3 or TRBV12-4 with TRBJ2-5; D remains unclear. The ends were cut back, 1 base at V and 6 bases at J, with 6 bases in the middle. The CDR3 totals 12 residues.

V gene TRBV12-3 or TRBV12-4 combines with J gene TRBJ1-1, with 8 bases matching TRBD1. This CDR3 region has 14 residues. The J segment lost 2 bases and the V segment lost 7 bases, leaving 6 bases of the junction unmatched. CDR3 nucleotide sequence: TGTGCCAGCACCCTAGACAGGGGAAACACTGAAGCTTTCTTT. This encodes CASTLDRGNTEAFF.

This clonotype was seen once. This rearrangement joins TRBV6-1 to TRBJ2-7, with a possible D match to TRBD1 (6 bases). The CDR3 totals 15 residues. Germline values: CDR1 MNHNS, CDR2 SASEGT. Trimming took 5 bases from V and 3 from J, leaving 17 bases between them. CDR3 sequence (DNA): TGTGCCAGCAGTCCTGACAGGTGGAGAGGCTACGAGCAGTACGTC. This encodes CASSPDRWRGYEQYV.

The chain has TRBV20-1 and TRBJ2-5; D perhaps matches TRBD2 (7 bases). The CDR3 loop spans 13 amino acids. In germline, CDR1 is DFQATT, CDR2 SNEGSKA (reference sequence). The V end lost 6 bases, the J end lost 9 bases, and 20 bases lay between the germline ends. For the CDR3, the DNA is TGCAGTGCCCCTGGCGGGGGCCCCCATGCCCAGTACTTC. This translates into CSAPGGGPHAQYF.

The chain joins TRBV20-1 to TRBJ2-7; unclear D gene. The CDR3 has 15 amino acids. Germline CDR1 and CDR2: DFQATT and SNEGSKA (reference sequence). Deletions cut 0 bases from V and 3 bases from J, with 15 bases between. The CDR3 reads CSARDQQAVLYEQYF. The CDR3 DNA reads TGCAGTGCTAGAGATCAGCAGGCGGTCCTCTACGAGCAGTACTTC.

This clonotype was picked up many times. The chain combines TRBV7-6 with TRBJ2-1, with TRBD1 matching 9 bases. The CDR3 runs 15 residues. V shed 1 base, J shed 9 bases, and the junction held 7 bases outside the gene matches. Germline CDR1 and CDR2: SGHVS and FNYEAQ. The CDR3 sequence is CASSLGTGAGSEQFF. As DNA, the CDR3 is TGTGCCAGCAGCTTAGGGACAGGGGCAGGGAGTGAGCAGTTCTTC. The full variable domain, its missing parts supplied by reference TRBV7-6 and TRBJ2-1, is GAGVSQSPRYKVTKRGQDVALRCDPISGHVSLYWYRQALGQGPEFLTYFNYEAQQDKSGLPNDRFSAERPEGSISTLTIQRTEQRDSAMYRCASSLGTGAGSEQFFGPGTRLTVL.

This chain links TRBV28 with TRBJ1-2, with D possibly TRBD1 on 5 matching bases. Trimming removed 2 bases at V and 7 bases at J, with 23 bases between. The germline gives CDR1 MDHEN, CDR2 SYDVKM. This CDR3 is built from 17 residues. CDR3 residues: CASSLPSAGGKEFGYTF. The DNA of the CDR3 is TGTGCCAGCAGTTTACCTTCGGCGGGGGGAAAAGAGTTTGGCTACACCTTC.

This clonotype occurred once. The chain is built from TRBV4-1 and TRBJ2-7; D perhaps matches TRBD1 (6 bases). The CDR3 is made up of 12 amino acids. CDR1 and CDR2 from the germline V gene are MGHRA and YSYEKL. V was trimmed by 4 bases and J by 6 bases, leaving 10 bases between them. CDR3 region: CASSPSGVEQYF. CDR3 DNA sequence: TGCGCCAGCAGCCCCTCAGGGGTCGAGCAGTACTTC.

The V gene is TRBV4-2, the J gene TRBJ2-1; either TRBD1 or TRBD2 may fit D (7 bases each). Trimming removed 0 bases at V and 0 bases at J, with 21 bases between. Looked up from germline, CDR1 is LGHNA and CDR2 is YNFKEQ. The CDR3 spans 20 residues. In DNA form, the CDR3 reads TGTGCCAGCAGCCAAGAGTACGGGACAGTAGCGGGCCCCTCCTACAATGAGCAGTTCTTC. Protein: CASSQEYGTVAGPSYNEQFF.

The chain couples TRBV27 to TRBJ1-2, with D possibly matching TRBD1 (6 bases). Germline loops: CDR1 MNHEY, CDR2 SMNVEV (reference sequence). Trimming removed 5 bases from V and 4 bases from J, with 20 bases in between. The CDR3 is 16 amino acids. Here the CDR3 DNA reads TGTGCCAGCAGTCCCAAAGACAGGTCCGCTATCTATGGCTACACCTTC. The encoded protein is CASSPKDRSAIYGYTF.

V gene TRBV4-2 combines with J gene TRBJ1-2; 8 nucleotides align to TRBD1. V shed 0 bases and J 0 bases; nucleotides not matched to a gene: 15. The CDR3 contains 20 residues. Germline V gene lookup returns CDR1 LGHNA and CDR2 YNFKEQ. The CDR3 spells CASSQDIPGSGQGPNYGYTF. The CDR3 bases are TGTGCCAGCAGCCAAGATATCCCAGGCAGTGGACAGGGCCCTAACTATGGCTACACCTTC.

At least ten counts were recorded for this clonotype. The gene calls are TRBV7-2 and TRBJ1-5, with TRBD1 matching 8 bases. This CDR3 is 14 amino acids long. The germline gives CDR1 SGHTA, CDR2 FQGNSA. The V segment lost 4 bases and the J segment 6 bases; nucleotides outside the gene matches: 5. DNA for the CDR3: TGTGCCAGCAGCTCTTGGACAGGGCTTCAGCCCCAGCATTTT. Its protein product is CASSSWTGLQPQHF.

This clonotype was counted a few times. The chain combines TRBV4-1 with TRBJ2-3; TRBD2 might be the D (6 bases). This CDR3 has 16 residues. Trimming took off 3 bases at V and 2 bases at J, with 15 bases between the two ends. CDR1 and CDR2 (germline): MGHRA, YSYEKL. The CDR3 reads CASSHTMGDFTDTQYF. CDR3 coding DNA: TGCGCCAGCAGCCACACAATGGGGGACTTCACAGATACGCAGTATTTT.

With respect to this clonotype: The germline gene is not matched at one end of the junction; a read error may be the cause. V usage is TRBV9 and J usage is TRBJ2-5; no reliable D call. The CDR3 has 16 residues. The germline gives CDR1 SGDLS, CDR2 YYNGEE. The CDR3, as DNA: TGTGCCAGCAGCGTCGGCCACCAAAGTCCCGAAGAGACCCAGTGCTTC. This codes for CASSVGHQSPEETQCF.

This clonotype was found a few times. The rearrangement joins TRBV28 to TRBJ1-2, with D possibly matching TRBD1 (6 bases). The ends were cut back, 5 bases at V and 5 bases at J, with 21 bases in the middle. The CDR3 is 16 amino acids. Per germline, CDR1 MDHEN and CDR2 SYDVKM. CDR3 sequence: CASSQDTGKLLYGYTF. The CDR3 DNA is TGTGCCAGCAGTCAGGACACAGGGAAGCTTCTATATGGCTACACCTTC.

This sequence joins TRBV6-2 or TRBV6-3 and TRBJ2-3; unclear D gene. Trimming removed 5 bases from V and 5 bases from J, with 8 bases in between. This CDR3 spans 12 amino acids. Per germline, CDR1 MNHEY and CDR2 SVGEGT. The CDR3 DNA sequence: TGTGCCAGCAGTAAAGGGAAAGATACGCAGTATTTT. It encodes CASSKGKDTQYF.

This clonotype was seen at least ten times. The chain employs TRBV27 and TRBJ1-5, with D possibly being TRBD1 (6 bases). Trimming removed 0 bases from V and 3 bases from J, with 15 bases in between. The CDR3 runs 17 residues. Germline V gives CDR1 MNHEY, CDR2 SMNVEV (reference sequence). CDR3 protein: CASSLSQGLRDNQPQHF. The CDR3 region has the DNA TGTGCCAGCAGTTTATCACAGGGATTACGAGACAATCAGCCCCAGCATTTT.

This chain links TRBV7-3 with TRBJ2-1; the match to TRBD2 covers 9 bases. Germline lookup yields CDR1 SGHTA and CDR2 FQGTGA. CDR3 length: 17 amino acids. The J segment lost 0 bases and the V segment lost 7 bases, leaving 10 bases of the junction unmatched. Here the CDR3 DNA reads TGTGCCAGCAACAATAGCGGGGGTCATAGCTCCTACAATGAGCAGTTCTTC. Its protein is CASNNSGGHSSYNEQFF.

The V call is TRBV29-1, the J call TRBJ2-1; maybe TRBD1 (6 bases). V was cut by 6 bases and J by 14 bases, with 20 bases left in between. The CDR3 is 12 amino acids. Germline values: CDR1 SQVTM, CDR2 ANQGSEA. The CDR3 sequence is CSVPFGQSSEFF. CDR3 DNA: TGCAGCGTCCCCTTCGGACAGTCGAGCGAGTTCTTC.

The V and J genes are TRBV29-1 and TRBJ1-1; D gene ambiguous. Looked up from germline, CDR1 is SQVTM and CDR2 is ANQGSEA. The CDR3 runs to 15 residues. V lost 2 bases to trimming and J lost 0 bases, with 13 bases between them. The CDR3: CSVEISGDLNTEAFF. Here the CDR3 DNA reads TGCAGCGTTGAAATCTCCGGGGATCTGAACACTGAAGCTTTCTTT.

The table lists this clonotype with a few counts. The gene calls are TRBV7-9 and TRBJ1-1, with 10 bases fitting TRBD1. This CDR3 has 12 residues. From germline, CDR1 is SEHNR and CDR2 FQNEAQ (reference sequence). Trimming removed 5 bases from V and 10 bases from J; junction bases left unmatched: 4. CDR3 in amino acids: CASSLGTGVAFF. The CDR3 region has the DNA TGTGCCAGCAGCCTTGGGACAGGGGTAGCTTTCTTT.